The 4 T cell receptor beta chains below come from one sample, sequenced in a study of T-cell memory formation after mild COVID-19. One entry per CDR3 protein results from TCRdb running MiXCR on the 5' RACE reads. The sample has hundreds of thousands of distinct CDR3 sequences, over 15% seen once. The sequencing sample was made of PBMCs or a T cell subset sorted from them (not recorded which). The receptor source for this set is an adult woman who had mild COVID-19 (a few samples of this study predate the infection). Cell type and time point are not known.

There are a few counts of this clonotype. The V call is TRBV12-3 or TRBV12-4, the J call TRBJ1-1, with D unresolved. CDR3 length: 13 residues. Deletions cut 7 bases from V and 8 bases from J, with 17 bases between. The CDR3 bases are TGTGCCAGCACCCCCGCCCCGCAGGCCGAAGCTTTCTTT. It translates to CASTPAPQAEAFF.

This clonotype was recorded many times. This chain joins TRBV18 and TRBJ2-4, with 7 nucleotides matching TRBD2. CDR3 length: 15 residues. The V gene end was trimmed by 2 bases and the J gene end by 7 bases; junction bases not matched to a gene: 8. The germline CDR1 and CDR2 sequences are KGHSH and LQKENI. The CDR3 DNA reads TGTGCCAGCTCACCAACGGGGGGATTCGGGAACATTCAGTACTTC. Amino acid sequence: CASSPTGGFGNIQYF.

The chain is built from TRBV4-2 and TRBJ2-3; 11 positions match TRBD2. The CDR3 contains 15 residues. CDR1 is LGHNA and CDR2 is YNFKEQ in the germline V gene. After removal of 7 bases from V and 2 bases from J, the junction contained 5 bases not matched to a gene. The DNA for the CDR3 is TGTGCCAGCACTGGGACTAGCGGCCTCACAGATACGCAGTATTTT. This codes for CASTGTSGLTDTQYF.

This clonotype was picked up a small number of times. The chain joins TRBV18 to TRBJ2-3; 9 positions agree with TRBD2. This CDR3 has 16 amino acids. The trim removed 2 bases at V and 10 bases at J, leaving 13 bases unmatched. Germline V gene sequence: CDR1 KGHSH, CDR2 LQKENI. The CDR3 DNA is TGTGCCAGCTCACCAGCCCCGCGGGAGGGCCGGAATCCGCAGTATTTT. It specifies CASSPAPREGRNPQYF.